The rows below give T cell receptor beta chains drawn from one sample of a study of CD8+ T cells in alopecia areata. Sequenced by immunoSEQ multiplex PCR; TCRdb stores in-frame clones only, minus some. The sample holds 100,000 to 130,000 clones; roughly 84% are singletons and the top ten take roughly 25%. The sample here was CD8+ T cells sorted from blood, taken at week 24, from a patient treated with tofacitinib. The receptor source for this set is a human donor with alopecia areata. The CDR3 runs from the conserved cysteine through the conserved F or W. Clone size appears in some rows only: once, few, many, or a class for an expanded clone.

V	J	size	length	CDR3
TRBV27	TRBJ1-5	.	15	CASSAGTGGNQPQHF
TRBV7-2	TRBJ2-7	.	15	CASSVGGGGTYEQYF
TRBV5-6	TRBJ1-2	.	13	CASSLGGGGGYTF
TRBV29-1	TRBJ2-2	.	14	CSAGTGGNTGELFF
TRBV5-1	TRBJ2-4	.	14	CASSNQGGGNIQYF
TRBV4-3	TRBJ2-4	.	16	CASSQGTGSGKNIQYF
TRBV30	TRBJ2-4	few	18	CAWSPTSGGVIAKNIQYF
TRBV10-3	TRBJ2-5	.	14	CAISESVTSGGLYF
TRBV6-1	TRBJ1-5	.	15	CASSETVGGYQPQHF
TRBV6-6	TRBJ1-3	.	14	CASSPWGKGNTIYF
TRBV29-1	TRBJ2-3	.	11	CSAASTDTQYF
TRBV15	TRBJ2-1	.	15	CATSTRVSSYNEQFF
TRBV28	TRBJ2-1	few	11	CASSFDNEQFF
TRBV13	TRBJ1-1	.	11	CASSLQDEAFF
TRBV7-2	TRBJ1-1	.	14	CASSPGPVNTEAFF
TRBV7-6	TRBJ2-7	medium-sized	12	CASSLVPYEQYF
TRBV29-1	TRBJ1-1	few	13	CSVEQGVNTEAFF
TRBV29-1	TRBJ2-7	.	12	CSVADGMNEQYF
TRBV29-1	.	.	14	CSVEIGTSPYEQYF
TRBV5-4	TRBJ2-7	.	16	CASSSPGTVSSYEQYF
TRBV6-5	TRBJ2-7	.	16	CASSYSGQSSYYEQYF
TRBV10-3	TRBJ2-1	.	15	CAISESRAGYNEQFF
TRBV27	TRBJ2-2	.	13	CASSLTNTGELFF
TRBV4-1	TRBJ1-2	.	15	CASSQGRTPNYGYTF